Below are 11 T cell receptor beta chains sequenced from a single sample in a study of spatial heterogeneity in lung cancer. Time point defined: blood at routine non-recurrence follow-up after resection. Tumor, nontumor lung or frozen PBMC supplied whole RNA, sequenced without sorting. TCRdb called the 5' RACE reads again in MiXCR, with one record for every CDR3 protein. The table has about 26,000 distinct CDR3 sequences, about 5.6% seen once; the top ten hold 22%. The input for sequencing was PBMCs, taken at follow-up. The receptors were gathered from a male donor with early-stage non-small cell lung cancer.

This clonotype was found many times. The chain is built from TRBV13 and TRBJ2-2; TRBD2 might be the D (6 bases). V was clipped by 4 bases and J by 0 bases, with 15 bases between them. From germline, CDR1 is PRHDT and CDR2 FYEKMQ (reference sequence). The CDR3 runs 17 residues. The CDR3 DNA reads as TGTGCCAGCAGCTACTGGACTACACTCTCGAACACCGGGGAGCTGTTTTTT. Protein: CASSYWTTLSNTGELFF.

This clonotype showed up many times. The chain employs TRBV7-2 and TRBJ1-1; unclear D gene. There are 15 residues in the CDR3. Germline CDR1 is SGHTA and CDR2 is FQGNSA. Trimming cost V 5 bases and J 1 base, with 14 bases left between them. The CDR3 spells CASSLYLVKNTEAFF. Written as DNA, the CDR3 is TGTGCCAGCAGCCTTTATTTAGTCAAGAACACTGAAGCTTTCTTT.

In this sample, this clonotype is medium-sized. The V call is TRBV20-1, the J call TRBJ1-1, with TRBD1 as a possible D gene (6 bases). The CDR3 is made up of 13 amino acids. CDR1 DFQATT and CDR2 SNEGSKA come from the germline V gene (reference sequence). The V and J ends lost 3 bases and 6 bases respectively, with 14 bases between them. This CDR3 is CSASRGALAEAFF. The CDR3 DNA reads TGCAGTGCTAGTCGGGGGGCCCTTGCTGAAGCTTTCTTT.

This clonotype was counted a few times. The chain couples TRBV10-3 to TRBJ2-3; 9 bases are shared with TRBD1. CDR3 size: 16 residues. Germline CDR1 and CDR2: ENHRY and SYGVKD. Trimming removed 3 bases from V and 1 base from J; junction bases left unmatched: 5. The CDR3: CAISEQGARGTDTQYF. The CDR3, as DNA: TGTGCCATCAGTGAACAGGGGGCTAGGGGCACAGATACGCAGTATTTT.

Many counts were recorded for this clonotype. V gene TRBV10-3 combines with J gene TRBJ2-3; D remains ambiguous. This CDR3 is 14 amino acids long. Germline V gives CDR1 ENHRY, CDR2 SYGVKD. The V and J ends lost 7 bases and 2 bases respectively, with 13 bases between them. The CDR3 DNA is TGTGCCATCAACCCAGGACGAACCACAGATACGCAGTATTTT. Its protein product is CAINPGRTTDTQYF.

This clonotype occurred a few times. The V call is TRBV5-6, the J call TRBJ1-1, with 7 bases identical to TRBD1. Unmatched junction bases numbered 7, after V lost 2 bases and J lost 0 bases. The CDR3 spans 16 residues. Per the germline V gene, CDR1 is SGHDT and CDR2 is YYEEEE. CDR3 nucleotide sequence: TGTGCCAGCAGCTTTGGGGACAGATACATGAACACTGAAGCTTTCTTT. It is translated as CASSFGDRYMNTEAFF.

The chain employs TRBV29-1 and TRBJ2-1, with a tentative D call TRBD1 (5 bases). The CDR3 consists of 11 residues. V gave up 7 bases and J gave up 4 bases, with 8 bases separating them. Germline-derived CDR1 and CDR2 are SQVTM and ANQGSEA. The CDR3 region is CSATVYNEQFF. DNA for the CDR3: TGCAGCGCGACAGTTTACAATGAGCAGTTCTTC.

In this sample, this clonotype turned up a few times. The rearrangement uses TRBV7-2 and TRBJ2-3; D not resolved. Germline V gene sequence: CDR1 SGHTA, CDR2 FQGNSA. Trimming removed 1 base from V and 2 bases from J, with 4 bases in between. The CDR3 loop spans 13 amino acids. This chain's CDR3 is CASSLEATDTQYF. The CDR3 coding sequence is TGTGCCAGCAGCTTAGAGGCCACAGATACGCAGTATTTT.

This chain joins TRBV19 and TRBJ2-5, with D perhaps assigned TRBD1 or TRBD2 (6 bases each). The CDR3 is made up of 14 amino acids. Germline assignment: CDR1 LNHDA and CDR2 SQIVND (reference sequence). The ends were cut back, 7 bases at V and 4 bases at J, with 16 bases in the middle. DNA of the CDR3: TGTGCCAGTACAAGGGGGGCAGCAGGAGAGACCCAGTACTTC. Amino acid sequence: CASTRGAAGETQYF.

Comment on this clonotype: A read error is possible here, since a much larger clone lies one base away. This chain links TRBV5-1 with TRBJ1-1; 7 bases are a match to TRBD1. Germline loops: CDR1 SGHRS, CDR2 YFSETQ. The ends lost 0 bases at V and 1 base at J; junction bases unmatched: 0. This CDR3 has 14 amino acids. Here the CDR3 DNA reads TGCGCCAGCAGCTTGGACAGGGGGAACACTGAAGCTTTCTTT. It is translated as CASSLDRGNTEAFF.

This clonotype was observed a handful of times. The chain employs TRBV5-6 and TRBJ1-1; D is unclear. The CDR3 has 13 amino acids. CDR1 and CDR2 (germline): SGHDT, YYEEEE. The V gene lost 3 bases and the J gene lost 4 bases, with 10 bases spanning the gap. CDR3 bases: TGTGCCAGCAGCTCCCCCGGGTCCACTGAAGCTTTCTTT. This gives the protein CASSSPGSTEAFF.